This T cell receptor (beta chain) was identified in a study of T cells after yellow fever vaccination. Trimming removed 2 bases at V and 9 bases at J, with 5 bases between. This CDR3 has 11 amino acids. From germline, CDR1 is SGHAT and CDR2 FQNNGV. The TCR cDNA carried a universal primer site and UMIs from 5'RACE template switching. MiXCR was run by TCRdb on the 5' RACE reads, yielding one entry per CDR3 protein. The sample comprises 400,000 to 450,000 distinct CDR3 sequences, roughly 20% of which are singletons, and over 15% rests with the top ten. This TCR was sampled from a man between 18 and 35 years old who received the YFV17D yellow fever vaccine. The sequenced sample was PBMCs, obtained before the yellow fever booster vaccination. The chain carries TRBV11-2 and TRBJ2-1; no firm D call. As DNA, the CDR3 is TGTGCCAGCAGCTTATACGCTGAGCAGTTCTTC. Its translation: CASSLYAEQFF.